This T cell receptor beta chain was captured by sequencing in a study of early T cells in non-severe SARS-CoV-2 infection. This clonotype was observed many times. TCRdb reanalysed the 5' RACE reads using MiXCR and keeps one entry per CDR3 protein. The repertoire holds 65,000 to 85,000 distinct CDR3 sequences, with about 13% as singletons. CDR1 is SEHNR, CDR2 FQNEAQ, per germline (reference sequence). CDR3 length: 14 residues. V gave up 0 bases and J gave up 6 bases, with 10 bases separating them. The receptor was derived from an adult who was a healthcare worker with PCR-confirmed SARS-CoV-2 infection or an uninfected control (not recorded which). Sequenced: whole blood. The chain employs TRBV7-9 and TRBJ2-3; no clear D gene. The CDR3 loop is CASSLASEVDTQYF. The CDR3 DNA reads TGTGCCAGCAGCTTAGCCTCCGAGGTGGATACGCAGTATTTT.